A selection of T cell receptor beta chains follows, all from one sample in a study of control samples from healthy donors and cancer patients. Libraries were prepared by immunoSEQ multiplex PCR; TCRdb keeps only in-frame clonotypes and omits some of them. This table holds 110,000 to 150,000 clones, 94% found once. The sample was blood. These receptors originate from a man aged 35 to 55 in good health. Both conserved end residues are part of each CDR3. Each record gives: J gene, V gene, clone size, D gene, CDR3 DNA, CDR3 protein. The D gene is left open where the match is weak. The size field is filled for only some rows; it gives once, few, many or a size class.

J: TRBJ2-7; V: TRBV5-6; size: once; D: -; DNA: TGTGCCAGCAGCTCAGGGGGGTACTCCTACGAGCAGTACTTC; CDR3: CASSSGGYSYEQYF
J: TRBJ1-1; V: TRBV7-9; size: -; D: -; DNA: TGTGCCAGCAGCTATTGGGGGGAAGTACTCGTCACTGAAGCTTTCTTT; CDR3: CASSYWGEVLVTEAFF
J: TRBJ2-7; V: TRBV27; size: -; D: -; DNA: TGTGCCAGCAGTTTTCAAGGGGGTCCGCCCTACGAGCAGTACTTC; CDR3: CASSFQGGPPYEQYF
J: TRBJ1-2; V: TRBV7-8; size: -; D: -; DNA: TGTGCCAGCAGCTTAGTAGGCGAGGGCTACACCTTC; CDR3: CASSLVGEGYTF
J: TRBJ2-7; V: TRBV21-1; size: -; D: -; DNA: TGTGCCAGCAGCAAAGGAGGGACAGGGGTCCCCTACGAGCAGTACTTC; CDR3: CASSKGGTGVPYEQYF
J: TRBJ2-1; V: TRBV13; size: once; D: TRBD1; DNA: TGTGCCAGCAGCTCCTGGGCACAGGGGGCGCTTAAGCCCACTAGCCAAGGGCTATACAATGAGCAGTTCTTC; CDR3: CASSSWAQGALKPTSQGLYNEQFF
J: TRBJ1-4; V: TRBV7-9; size: -; D: -; DNA: TGTGCCAGCAGCCAAGGTCAGGGCGGAGGTGAAAAACTGTTTTTT; CDR3: CASSQGQGGGEKLFF
J: TRBJ2-7; V: TRBV9; size: -; D: -; DNA: TGTGCCAGCAGCCCCCGAGGAGGGACCTACGAGCAGTACTTC; CDR3: CASSPRGGTYEQYF
J: TRBJ2-1; V: TRBV2; size: -; D: -; DNA: TGTGCCAGCAGTGAAGGGTTTCTGGGCGGGGAGAGATACAATGAGCAGTTCTTC; CDR3: CASSEGFLGGERYNEQFF
J: TRBJ1-4; V: TRBV28; size: once; D: -; DNA: TGTGCCAGCAGTTTTAGGGCAGGGAAGGTTAATGAAAAACTGTTTTTT; CDR3: CASSFRAGKVNEKLFF
J: TRBJ2-5; V: TRBV3-1/TRBV3-2; size: -; D: -; DNA: TGTGCCAGCAGCCGATCTATGCAAGAGACCCAGTACTTC; CDR3: CASSRSMQETQYF
J: TRBJ2-5; V: TRBV9; size: -; D: -; DNA: TGTGCCAGCAGCGCAGAACAGGGCCCTCAAGAGACCCAGTACTTC; CDR3: CASSAEQGPQETQYF
J: TRBJ1-6; V: TRBV28; size: -; D: TRBD1; DNA: TGTGCCAGCAGAGGACAGGTCTCCTCACCCCTCCACTTT; CDR3: CASRGQVSSPLHF
J: TRBJ2-2; V: TRBV27; size: once; D: TRBD1; DNA: TGTGCCAGCGGAGCACAGGGGCGCCAGAGCGGGGAGCTGTTTTTT; CDR3: CASGAQGRQSGELFF
J: TRBJ2-7; V: TRBV28; size: -; D: -; DNA: TGTGCCAGCAGTTTGAAAACCGAGCAGTACTTC; CDR3: CASSLKTEQYF
J: TRBJ2-7; V: TRBV28; size: -; D: TRBD2; DNA: TGTGCCAGCACGGCACTAGCGACCTACGAGCAGTACTTC; CDR3: CASTALATYEQYF
J: TRBJ1-5; V: TRBV6-6; size: -; D: -; DNA: TGTGCCAGCACCAAGACCCCTCAGCCCCAGCATTTT; CDR3: CASTKTPQPQHF
J: TRBJ2-1; V: TRBV13; size: -; D: -; DNA: TGTGCCAGCAGCAATCCGGCACAGCGCTCCTACAATGAGCAGTTCTTC; CDR3: CASSNPAQRSYNEQFF
J: TRBJ1-2; V: TRBV4-2; size: few; D: -; DNA: TGTGCCAGCAGCCAAACATTACAGGGAGGCGGGGGCTACACCTTC; CDR3: CASSQTLQGGGGYTF
J: TRBJ2-5; V: TRBV18; size: -; D: TRBD2; DNA: TGTGCCAGCTCACCAGGACTAGAGGAGACCCAGTACTTC; CDR3: CASSPGLEETQYF
J: TRBJ1-5; V: TRBV7-9; size: once; D: -; DNA: TGTGCCAGCAGCAGATCAGGGAATCAGCCCCAGCATTTT; CDR3: CASSRSGNQPQHF
J: TRBJ2-7; V: TRBV6-5; size: -; D: -; DNA: TGTGCCGCTCAGGGAAGAGGAGGATACGAGCAGTACTTC; CDR3: CAAQGRGGYEQYF
J: TRBJ2-7; V: TRBV28; size: -; D: -; DNA: TGTGCCAGCAGTTCCCCCTACGAGCAGTACTTC; CDR3: CASSSPYEQYF
J: TRBJ2-5; V: TRBV5-6; size: -; D: TRBD2; DNA: TGTGCCAGCAGCATAGGACTAGATTTTGAGACCCAGTACTTC; CDR3: CASSIGLDFETQYF
J: TRBJ1-3; V: TRBV4-1; size: -; D: -; DNA: TGCGCCAGCAGCCAAGTTTGGACTGACACCATATATTTT; CDR3: CASSQVWTDTIYF
J: TRBJ2-6; V: TRBV9; size: -; D: -; DNA: TGTGCCAGCAGCGTAGAACGTAGGGCTAGCTCTGGGGCCAACGTCCTGACTTTC; CDR3: CASSVERRASSGANVLTF
J: TRBJ2-4; V: TRBV6-1; size: once; D: -; DNA: TGTGCCAGCAGTGAACTGGAAGCGCGGAGCATTCAGTACTTC; CDR3: CASSELEARSIQYF
J: TRBJ1-2; V: TRBV11-2; size: once; D: -; DNA: TGTGCCAGCAGCTTAATAAGGGCAGGCGGAAACTATGGCTACACCTTC; CDR3: CASSLIRAGGNYGYTF
J: TRBJ1-1; V: TRBV5-1; size: -; D: -; DNA: TGCGCCAGCAGATTTAATCAGGGGTCGAACACTGAAGCTTTCTTT; CDR3: CASRFNQGSNTEAFF
J: TRBJ1-5; V: TRBV6-5; size: -; D: -; DNA: TGTGCCAGCAGTTACTCGACCGCAGGCCAGCCCCAGCATTTT; CDR3: CASSYSTAGQPQHF
J: TRBJ1-2; V: TRBV7-2; size: -; D: TRBD1; DNA: TGTGCCAGCAGCTTAGAAGCAGGGGGAGACTATGGCTACACCTTC; CDR3: CASSLEAGGDYGYTF
J: TRBJ1-2; V: TRBV4-3; size: -; D: -; DNA: TGCGCCAGCAGCCAAGATCGACGGACAGCTAACTATGGCTACACCTTC; CDR3: CASSQDRRTANYGYTF
J: TRBJ2-3; V: TRBV10-1; size: -; D: -; DNA: TGCGCCAGCAGCAGGGGAAGCGGGGGCACAGATACGCAGTATTTT; CDR3: CASSRGSGGTDTQYF
J: TRBJ1-1; V: TRBV11-3; size: -; D: -; DNA: TGTGCCAGCAGCTTTTCAGAGAACACTGAAGCTTTCTTT; CDR3: CASSFSENTEAFF
J: TRBJ2-3; V: TRBV28; size: few; D: -; DNA: TGTGCCAGCAGTTCCCGAGGGCGGGCCCATAGCACAGATACGCAGTATTTT; CDR3: CASSSRGRAHSTDTQYF
J: TRBJ2-1; V: TRBV5-6; size: -; D: -; DNA: TGTGCCAGCAGCTTAGGGACCTACAATGAGCAGTTCTTC; CDR3: CASSLGTYNEQFF
J: TRBJ1-3; V: TRBV5-8; size: -; D: -; DNA: TGTGCCAGCAGCCTAAGTCCAGGAAAAGGCTCTGGAAACACCATATATTTT; CDR3: CASSLSPGKGSGNTIYF
J: TRBJ2-7; V: TRBV13; size: -; D: TRBD1; DNA: TGTGCCAGCAGCTTAAGGGTGATGGGGACAGTAGTAGGCGAGCAGTACTTC; CDR3: CASSLRVMGTVVGEQYF
J: TRBJ2-7; V: TRBV5-1; size: -; D: -; DNA: TGCGCCAGCAGCTTGGGACAGCTCTACGAGCAGTACTTC; CDR3: CASSLGQLYEQYF
J: TRBJ1-1; V: TRBV29-1; size: -; D: -; DNA: TGCAGCGTTGGCTGGGGCACTGAAGCTTTCTTT; CDR3: CSVGWGTEAFF
J: TRBJ1-5; V: TRBV5-1; size: -; D: -; DNA: TGCGCCAGCAGCTTGGCCGGGGGTGGACAGCCCCAGCATTTT; CDR3: CASSLAGGGQPQHF
J: TRBJ1-4; V: TRBV5-6; size: -; D: TRBD1; DNA: TGTGCCAGCAGCTTAGGGACAGCAAATGAAAAACTGTTTTTT; CDR3: CASSLGTANEKLFF
J: TRBJ2-6; V: TRBV10-3; size: -; D: -; DNA: TGTGCCATTTCCCCCTCTGGGGCCAACGTCCTGACTTTC; CDR3: CAISPSGANVLTF
J: TRBJ1-2; V: TRBV5-4; size: -; D: -; DNA: TGTGCCAGCAGCTTACCTGGGGACTATGGCTACACCTTC; CDR3: CASSLPGDYGYTF
J: TRBJ2-5; V: TRBV6-5; size: -; D: TRBD2; DNA: TGTGCCAGCGTAAGGACTAGCGGGAGTCAGGAGACCCAGTACTTC; CDR3: CASVRTSGSQETQYF
J: TRBJ1-3; V: TRBV6-5; size: -; D: -; DNA: TGTGCCAGCAGACCTACAGGCGCCGGGGGGGACACCATATATTTT; CDR3: CASRPTGAGGDTIYF
J: TRBJ1-1; V: TRBV5-4; size: -; D: -; DNA: TGTGCCAGCAGCTTGGACAGGGACACTGAAGCTTTCTTT; CDR3: CASSLDRDTEAFF
J: TRBJ2-1; V: TRBV5-5; size: -; D: -; DNA: TGTGCCAGCAGCTTTTTAGGAAGGGATGAGCAGTTCTTC; CDR3: CASSFLGRDEQFF
J: TRBJ1-4; V: TRBV27; size: -; D: -; DNA: TGTGCCAGCAGTTTAAACAGGGTCCGGGAAAAACTGTTTTTT; CDR3: CASSLNRVREKLFF
J: TRBJ2-5; V: TRBV10-1; size: -; D: TRBD1; DNA: TGCGCCAGCAGTCGACAGGGCGAAGAGACCCAGTACTTC; CDR3: CASSRQGEETQYF
J: TRBJ2-7; V: TRBV4-2; size: -; D: TRBD1; DNA: TGTGCCAGCAGCCCGCGACAGGGGGACGCCTACGAGCAGTACTTC; CDR3: CASSPRQGDAYEQYF
J: TRBJ2-6; V: TRBV27; size: -; D: -; DNA: TGTGCCAGCAGTCCCCTCTCTGGGGCCAACGTCCTGACTTTC; CDR3: CASSPLSGANVLTF